Here is one TCR beta chain with its context. This sample was included in a study of blood T cell repertoires in COVID-19. In the study's own analysis: Reference gene primer amplification gave nucleated cell count estimates. The protocol was immunoSEQ multiplex PCR, while the TCRdb copy is restricted to in-frame clones and leaves out a portion. D and trimming come from the DNA, and the V and J calls and clone size come from that table. The data show around 400,000 clones, roughly 88% seen once. Germline CDR1 reads SEHNR; CDR2 reads FQNEAQ (reference sequence). The CDR3 has 15 residues. V shed 6 bases, J shed 5 bases, and the junction held 9 bases outside the gene matches.

This chain connects TRBV7-9 to TRBJ2-5, with 10 positions matching TRBD1. The receptor's source is a woman under 30 who had been exposed to COVID-19. The sample comprised PBMCs or T cells enriched from blood (not recorded which). The CDR3 sequence is CASSRTGGLFETQYF. The CDR3 DNA follows: TGTGCCAGCAGTCGGACAGGGGGACTGTTTGAGACCCAGTACTTC.